This TCR beta chain was found in a study of response to subunit inactivated influenza vaccine. The germline gives CDR1 SQVTM, CDR2 ANQGSEA. The length of the CDR3 is 13 residues. After removal of 5 bases from V and 5 bases from J, the junction contained 8 bases not matched to a gene. This clonotype was detected only a few times. TCRdb passed the RT-PCR reads through MiXCR, listing each CDR3 protein once. The sample shows hundreds of thousands of distinct CDR3 sequences, around a sixth of them seen only once. The sequenced sample was PBMCs from blood, obtained roughly 12 days after vaccination. This receptor was obtained from a man in his fifties or sixties who received an inactivated influenza vaccine. The J gene is TRBJ2-7, the V gene TRBV29-1; 8 positions agree with TRBD1. The CDR3 sequence: CSVTGQGAHEQYF. CDR3 in DNA: TGCAGCGTTACCGGGCAGGGGGCGCACGAGCAGTACTTC.